This is a list of T cell receptor beta chains from one sample in a study of blood T cell repertoires in COVID-19. Data came from immunoSEQ multiplex PCR; TCRdb stores just in-frame clones and leaves some out. The sample records around 140,000 clones, 75% to 80% being singletons. Material for sequencing was PBMCs or T cells enriched from blood (not recorded which). The receptor set was obtained from a woman between 45 and 65 years old who had recovered from COVID-19. CDR3s include the opening cysteine and the closing phenylalanine or tryptophan. The D gene is left open where the match is weak. Size is omitted from some rows. Given values are once, few, many or a class for expanded clones.

J: TRBJ1-5; length: 15; V: TRBV28; D: TRBD1; size: .; DNA: TGTGCCAGCAGCTTAACAGGGGAAGGCAATCAGCCCCAGCATTTT; CDR3: CASSLTGEGNQPQHF
J: TRBJ2-2; length: 16; V: TRBV10-3; D: TRBD1; size: .; DNA: TGTGCCATCAGAGAAATGACAGGGGGTTTCACCGGGGAGCTGTTTTTT; CDR3: CAIREMTGGFTGELFF
J: TRBJ1-2; length: 16; V: TRBV4-1; D: .; size: few; DNA: TGCGCCAGCAGCCAAGAGGGGAGCCTTCCTAACTATGGCTACACCTTC; CDR3: CASSQEGSLPNYGYTF
J: TRBJ1-6; length: 15; V: TRBV7-9; D: .; size: .; DNA: TGTGCCAGCAGCTTAGGGGGCGGTACTAATTCACCCCTCCACTTT; CDR3: CASSLGGGTNSPLHF
J: TRBJ2-7; length: 14; V: TRBV18; D: .; size: .; DNA: TGTGCCAGCTCACCCCCAAGTCTGTCGGGCGAGCAGTACTTC; CDR3: CASSPPSLSGEQYF
J: TRBJ1-2; length: 13; V: TRBV13; D: .; size: .; DNA: TGTGCCAGCAGTTACGACAGGAACTATGGCTACACCTTC; CDR3: CASSYDRNYGYTF
J: TRBJ1-4; length: 15; V: TRBV3-1/TRBV3-2; D: TRBD1; size: .; DNA: TGTGCCAGCAGCCAGGGGACAGGCTCTAATGAAAAACTGTTTTTT; CDR3: CASSQGTGSNEKLFF
J: TRBJ1-3; length: 14; V: TRBV9; D: .; size: once; DNA: TGTGCCAGCACGGGGGGTAAGCCAGGAAACACCATATATTTT; CDR3: CASTGGKPGNTIYF
J: TRBJ2-5; length: 16; V: TRBV11-3; D: TRBD2; size: .; DNA: TGTGCCAGCAGCATACGCGCCACGCGGGGGGGAGAGACCCAGTACTTC; CDR3: CASSIRATRGGETQYF
J: TRBJ2-5; length: 14; V: TRBV14; D: .; size: .; DNA: TGTGCCAGCAGCCATTGGGGACTCCAAGAGACCCAGTACTTC; CDR3: CASSHWGLQETQYF
J: TRBJ2-3; length: 15; V: TRBV3-1/TRBV3-2; D: TRBD2; size: .; DNA: TGTGCCAGCAGCCAAGATCCTAGCGGAACAGATACGCAGTATTTT; CDR3: CASSQDPSGTDTQYF
J: TRBJ2-2; length: 14; V: TRBV14; D: .; size: .; DNA: TGTGCCAGCAGCCAAAGCAGGGGTGCCGGGGAGCTGTTTTTT; CDR3: CASSQSRGAGELFF
J: TRBJ2-2; length: 17; V: TRBV13; D: TRBD2; size: .; DNA: TGTGCCAGCAGCCTCGGACTAGCGGGAGGGAACACCGGGGAGCTGTTTTTT; CDR3: CASSLGLAGGNTGELFF
J: TRBJ1-4; length: 16; V: TRBV18; D: .; size: once; DNA: TGTGCCAGCTCACCACCTATAAGGGGACATAATGAAAAACTGTTTTTT; CDR3: CASSPPIRGHNEKLFF
J: TRBJ2-3; length: 15; V: TRBV25-1; D: TRBD2; size: .; DNA: TGTGCCAGCAGCTCCCCGGGACTAGCGGATTATACGCAGTATTTT; CDR3: CASSSPGLADYTQYF
J: TRBJ2-7; length: 15; V: TRBV4-1; D: .; size: .; DNA: TGCGCCAGCAGCCAAGAGACAGGCTTCTCCTACGAGCAGTACTTC; CDR3: CASSQETGFSYEQYF
J: TRBJ2-1; length: 17; V: TRBV7-3; D: TRBD2; size: .; DNA: TGTGCCAGCAGCTTAAAGGGTAGCGGGACTTCCTACAATGAGCAGTTCTTC; CDR3: CASSLKGSGTSYNEQFF
J: TRBJ2-2; length: 14; V: TRBV9; D: TRBD1; size: .; DNA: TGTGCCAGCAGCGGGACAGGGAACACCGGGGAGCTGTTTTTT; CDR3: CASSGTGNTGELFF
J: TRBJ1-2; length: 18; V: TRBV9; D: .; size: .; DNA: TGTGCCAGCAGCGTAGGGGCTACACCACGGATAGCGGACTATGGCTACACCTTC; CDR3: CASSVGATPRIADYGYTF
J: TRBJ2-1; length: 16; V: TRBV28; D: TRBD2; size: .; DNA: TGTGCCAGCAGTTACCGGGACTACCTAGGAGCGGGTGAGCAGTTCTTC; CDR3: CASSYRDYLGAGEQFF
J: TRBJ2-3; length: 17; V: TRBV11-2; D: TRBD2; size: .; DNA: TGTGCCAGCAGCCCCAGTTTAAGCGGGGGGGCCAGAAATACGCAGTATTTT; CDR3: CASSPSLSGGARNTQYF
J: TRBJ2-6; length: 15; V: TRBV6-5; D: TRBD1; size: .; DNA: TGTGCCAGCAGGAGGGACAGCTCTGGGGCCAACGTCCTGACTTTC; CDR3: CASRRDSSGANVLTF
J: TRBJ2-6; length: 17; V: TRBV10-3; D: TRBD1; size: .; DNA: TGTGCCATCAGTTTGCGGGACAGGGGTGCTGGGGCCAACGTCCTGACTTTC; CDR3: CAISLRDRGAGANVLTF
J: TRBJ1-2; length: 13; V: TRBV7-9; D: .; size: few; DNA: TGTGCCAGCAGCTTAGGAGAAATGAGGGGCTACACCTTC; CDR3: CASSLGEMRGYTF
J: TRBJ1-2; length: 16; V: TRBV5-4; D: .; size: .; DNA: TGTGCCAGCAGCTTGGCCACCAGGGGAAGGGACAATGGCTACACCTTC; CDR3: CASSLATRGRDNGYTF
J: TRBJ1-2; length: 14; V: TRBV27; D: .; size: .; DNA: TGTGCCAGCAGTTCCCCCGGAGGGAGCTATGGCTACACCTTC; CDR3: CASSSPGGSYGYTF
J: TRBJ1-5; length: 13; V: TRBV29-1; D: .; size: .; DNA: TGCAGCGTTGGCAAGAGTAGTAATCAGCCCCAGCATTTT; CDR3: CSVGKSSNQPQHF
J: TRBJ2-3; length: 17; V: TRBV7-6; D: TRBD2; size: .; DNA: TGTGCCAGCACCATTCAGGCGGGAGAGAGGGGCACAGATACGCAGTATTTT; CDR3: CASTIQAGERGTDTQYF
J: TRBJ2-1; length: 17; V: TRBV11-3; D: .; size: .; DNA: TGTGCCAGCAGCCCGCGGGGTACGGGACAGACTAGTAATGAGCAGTTCTTC; CDR3: CASSPRGTGQTSNEQFF
J: TRBJ1-2; length: 17; V: TRBV5-1; D: .; size: .; DNA: TGCGCCAGCAGCTTGGGCCCGGAGGGTCAGGGCTGGGGTGGCTACACCTTC; CDR3: CASSLGPEGQGWGGYTF
J: TRBJ1-6; length: 15; V: TRBV11-2; D: TRBD1; size: .; DNA: TGTGCCAGCAGCTTAGGTCAGGGGGCAAATTCACCCCTCCACTTT; CDR3: CASSLGQGANSPLHF
J: TRBJ2-6; length: 16; V: TRBV28; D: TRBD1; size: .; DNA: TGTGCCAGCCTGGGACAGGGAAGTTCTGGGGCCAACGTCCTGACTTTC; CDR3: CASLGQGSSGANVLTF
J: TRBJ2-1; length: 17; V: TRBV15; D: TRBD1; size: .; DNA: TGTGCCACCAGCAGAGGGAATAGGGACAGGGGTTACAATGAGCAGTTCTTC; CDR3: CATSRGNRDRGYNEQFF
J: TRBJ2-7; length: 17; V: TRBV7-8; D: TRBD2; size: once; DNA: TGTGCCAGCAACTACGGTACGGGTGGTGGGAGGGAGAGAGAGCAGTACTTC; CDR3: CASNYGTGGGREREQYF
J: TRBJ1-1; length: 15; V: TRBV19; D: TRBD1; size: .; DNA: TGTGCCAGTAGTCCCTCGACAGGGAGCAACACTGAAGCTTTCTTT; CDR3: CASSPSTGSNTEAFF
J: TRBJ1-4; length: 16; V: TRBV6-5; D: TRBD1; size: .; DNA: TGTGCCAGCAGTTACGCCCGGGACAGGGCTAATGAAAAACTGTTTTTT; CDR3: CASSYARDRANEKLFF
J: TRBJ1-1; length: 15; V: TRBV6-5; D: .; size: .; DNA: TGTGCCAGCAGTTACTCCAGGAGGGGTCACACTGAAGCTTTCTTT; CDR3: CASSYSRRGHTEAFF
J: TRBJ1-5; length: 13; V: TRBV19; D: .; size: .; DNA: TGTGCCAGTAGTCGACAGGAAAATCAGCCCCAGCATTTT; CDR3: CASSRQENQPQHF
J: TRBJ1-2; length: 15; V: TRBV10-3; D: .; size: .; DNA: TGTGCCATCAGTGAGTCCCAGGGCTCTAACTATGGCTACACCTTC; CDR3: CAISESQGSNYGYTF
J: TRBJ2-2; length: 14; V: TRBV27; D: .; size: .; DNA: TGTGCCAGCAGTTTGGAGCCTAACACCGGGGAGCTGTTTTTT; CDR3: CASSLEPNTGELFF
J: TRBJ1-3; length: 14; V: TRBV5-1; D: .; size: .; DNA: TGCGCCAGCCGAGCCATCTCTGGTGAAAACACCATATATTTT; CDR3: CASRAISGENTIYF
J: TRBJ2-1; length: 14; V: TRBV29-1; D: .; size: .; DNA: TGCAGCGGGAGGCGGATAGCGCACAGACGAGAGCAGTTCTTC; CDR3: CSGRRIAHRREQFF
J: TRBJ2-3; length: 14; V: TRBV4-1; D: TRBD2; size: once; DNA: TGCGCCAGCAGCGCGCGGGGGAACACAGATACGCAGTATTTT; CDR3: CASSARGNTDTQYF
J: TRBJ2-7; length: 18; V: TRBV6-2/TRBV6-3; D: TRBD2; size: .; DNA: TGTGCCAGCAGTTACTCGAGTCTAGCGGGCCTTAGCTCCTACGAGCAGTACTTC; CDR3: CASSYSSLAGLSSYEQYF
J: TRBJ2-7; length: 15; V: TRBV3-1/TRBV3-2; D: TRBD2; size: .; DNA: TGTGCCAGCAGCCAGGGACTAGCGGGAAAGGACGAGCAGTACTTC; CDR3: CASSQGLAGKDEQYF
J: TRBJ2-6; length: 17; V: TRBV10-3; D: .; size: .; DNA: TGTGCCATCAGTTATACACAGCTTAACTCTGGGGCCAACGTCCTGACTTTC; CDR3: CAISYTQLNSGANVLTF
J: TRBJ1-2; length: 16; V: TRBV19; D: .; size: .; DNA: TGTGCCAGTAGTACACTCCGTGGAGAAGCTAACTATGGCTACACCTTC; CDR3: CASSTLRGEANYGYTF
J: TRBJ2-5; length: 13; V: TRBV19; D: .; size: .; DNA: TGTGCCAGTAGTAAACAGGGCGGGGAGACCCAGTACTTC; CDR3: CASSKQGGETQYF
J: TRBJ1-2; length: 15; V: TRBV4-1; D: .; size: .; DNA: TGCGCCAGCAGCCAAGGGGGGACACGGGGCTATGGCTACACCTTC; CDR3: CASSQGGTRGYGYTF
J: TRBJ1-5; length: 14; V: TRBV18; D: .; size: .; DNA: TGTGCCAGCTCACACGGGACAAGCAATCAGCCCCAGCATTTT; CDR3: CASSHGTSNQPQHF
J: TRBJ2-7; length: 14; V: TRBV28; D: .; size: .; DNA: TGTGCCAGCAGTATGACAGGACCTACCTACGAGCAGTACTTC; CDR3: CASSMTGPTYEQYF
J: TRBJ1-5; length: 16; V: TRBV23-1; D: TRBD1; size: .; DNA: TGCGCCAGCAGTCGGACAGGCATCAGGGTAGGGCAGCCCCAGCATTTT; CDR3: CASSRTGIRVGQPQHF
J: TRBJ2-1; length: 15; V: TRBV7-9; D: TRBD1; size: .; DNA: TGTGCCAGCAGCTCTCCGGGACAGGGCTACAATGAGCAGTTCTTC; CDR3: CASSSPGQGYNEQFF